Sequencing of this T cell receptor beta chain was carried out in a study of T cells in Graves' hyperthyroidism and ophthalmopathy. In this sample, this clonotype turned up a few times. Approximately 9.3 ml of fresh peripheral blood supplied the PBMCs. Researchers amplified the TCR beta CDR3 regions from RNA transcripts. Primed by the HTBI set, a first-round RT-PCR was run on the TCR CDR3. TCRdb used MiXCR to reprocess the multiplex PCR reads, holding one entry per CDR3 protein. The sample carries 500,000 to 550,000 distinct CDR3 sequences, less than 25% recorded once. Sequencing was performed on blood. The origin of this receptor is a man younger than 30 with Graves' hyperthyroidism.

The chain's CDR3 is CASSYLGQGRIYEQYF. The CDR3 bases are TGTGCCAGCAGTTACCTTGGACAGGGAAGGATCTACGAGCAGTACTTC. The V call is TRBV28, the J call TRBJ2-7, with 8 nucleotides matching TRBD1. CDR3 size: 16 residues. The junction had 11 bases not matched to a gene; V was cut back by 4 bases and J by 3 bases. Germline V gene lookup returns CDR1 MDHEN and CDR2 SYDVKM.